The rows below give T cell receptor beta chains drawn from one sample of a study of blood T cell repertoires in COVID-19. Measured with immunoSEQ multiplex PCR; TCRdb has only the in-frame clones, and not every one. The table records about 92,000 clones, around 80% of them present only once. Input material: peripheral blood. Source of these receptors: a man between 50 and 59 years old who had recovered from COVID-19. The CDR3 runs from the conserved cysteine through the conserved F or W. The order of the fields is clone size, J gene, D gene, V gene, CDR3 protein, CDR3 DNA. The D gene is left open where the match is weak. Rows may omit the clone size; those that give it use once, few, many or a size class.

>.|TRBJ1-2|TRBD1|TRBV6-1
CASSEVAGGTYGYTF
TGTGCCAGCAGTGAGGTGGCAGGGGGGACGTATGGCTACACCTTC
>.|TRBJ2-7|.|TRBV3-1/TRBV3-2
CASSQAGEQYF
TGTGCCAGCAGCCAAGCGGGGGAGCAGTACTTC
>.|TRBJ1-5|TRBD1|TRBV7-9
CASSLVRQGDQPQHF
TGTGCCAGCAGCTTAGTACGCCAGGGGGATCAGCCCCAGCATTTT
>.|TRBJ2-1|.|TRBV7-2
CASSFLSGISEQFF
TGTGCCAGCAGCTTCCTTAGCGGCATAAGTGAGCAGTTCTTC
>few|TRBJ1-5|TRBD1|TRBV30
CAWSLIRGTGVNQPQHF
TGTGCCTGGAGTCTGATCCGAGGGACAGGGGTGAATCAGCCCCAGCATTTT
>.|TRBJ1-2|.|TRBV19
CASSFGYYGYTF
TGTGCCAGTAGTTTCGGGTACTATGGCTACACCTTC
>few|TRBJ2-1|.|TRBV7-2
CASSSRGPYNEQFF
TGTGCCAGCAGCTCGCGGGGGCCCTACAATGAGCAGTTCTTC
>.|TRBJ1-4|TRBD1|TRBV5-1
CASSTGVKGEKLFF
TGCGCCAGCAGCACAGGGGTGAAGGGTGAAAAACTGTTTTTT
>.|TRBJ2-3|TRBD2|TRBV4-3
CASSQDPQAGGGDTQYF
TGCGCCAGCAGCCAAGACCCCCAGGCGGGAGGGGGAGATACGCAGTATTTT
>few|TRBJ1-2|TRBD1|TRBV11-2
CASSQDRVFGYTF
TGTGCCAGCAGCCAGGACAGGGTTTTTGGCTACACCTTC
>few|TRBJ2-7|TRBD1|TRBV24-1
CATSAGTAWTEQYF
TGTGCCACCAGTGCGGGGACAGCCTGGACCGAGCAGTACTTC
>once|TRBJ2-7|.|TRBV4-1
CASSRTGLGYEQYF
TGCGCCAGCAGCCGCACAGGGTTAGGTTACGAGCAGTACTTC
>.|TRBJ2-7|TRBD2|TRBV18
CASSPSGGGYEQYF
TGTGCCAGCTCTCCATCGGGGGGTGGCTACGAGCAGTACTTC
>.|TRBJ2-7|TRBD2|TRBV19
CATRTSMSSYEQYF
TGTGCCACCAGGACTAGCATGAGCTCCTACGAGCAGTACTTC
>few|TRBJ1-3|.|TRBV6-1
CASSEAVGQGNTIYF
TGTGCCAGCAGTGAAGCGGTCGGACAGGGAAACACCATATATTTT
>.|TRBJ1-1|.|TRBV25-1
CASSEYRGASTEAFF
TGTGCCAGCAGTGAATATCGGGGGGCCAGCACTGAAGCTTTCTTT